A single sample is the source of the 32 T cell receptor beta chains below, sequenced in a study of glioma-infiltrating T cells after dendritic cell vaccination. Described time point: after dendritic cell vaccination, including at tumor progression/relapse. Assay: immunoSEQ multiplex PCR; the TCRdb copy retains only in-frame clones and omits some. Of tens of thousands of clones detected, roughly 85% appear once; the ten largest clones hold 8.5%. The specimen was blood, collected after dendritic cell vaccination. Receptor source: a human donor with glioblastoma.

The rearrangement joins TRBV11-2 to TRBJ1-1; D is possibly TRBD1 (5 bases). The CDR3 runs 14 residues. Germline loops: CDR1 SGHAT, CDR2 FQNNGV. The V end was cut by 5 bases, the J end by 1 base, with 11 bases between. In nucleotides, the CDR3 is TGTGCCAGCAGCCAGACAACAGGGAACACTGAAGCTTTCTTT. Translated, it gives CASSQTTGNTEAFF.

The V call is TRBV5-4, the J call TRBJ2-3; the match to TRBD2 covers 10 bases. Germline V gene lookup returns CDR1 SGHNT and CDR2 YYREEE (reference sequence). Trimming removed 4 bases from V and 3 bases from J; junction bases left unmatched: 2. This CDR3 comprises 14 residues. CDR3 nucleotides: TGTGCCAGCAGCCCGACTAGCGGGACAGATACGCAGTATTTT. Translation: CASSPTSGTDTQYF.

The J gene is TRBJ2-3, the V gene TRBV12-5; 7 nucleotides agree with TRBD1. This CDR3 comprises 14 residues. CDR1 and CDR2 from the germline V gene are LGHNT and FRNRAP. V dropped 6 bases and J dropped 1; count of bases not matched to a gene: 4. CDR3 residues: CASGQQGGTDTQYF. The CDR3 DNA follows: TGTGCTAGTGGCCAGCAGGGGGGCACAGATACGCAGTATTTT.

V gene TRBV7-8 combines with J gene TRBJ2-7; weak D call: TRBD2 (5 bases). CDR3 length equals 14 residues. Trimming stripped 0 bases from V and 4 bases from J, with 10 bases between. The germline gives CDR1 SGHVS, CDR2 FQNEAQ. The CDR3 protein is CASSLASEWYEQYF. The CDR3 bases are TGTGCCAGCAGCTTAGCTAGCGAATGGTACGAGCAGTACTTC.

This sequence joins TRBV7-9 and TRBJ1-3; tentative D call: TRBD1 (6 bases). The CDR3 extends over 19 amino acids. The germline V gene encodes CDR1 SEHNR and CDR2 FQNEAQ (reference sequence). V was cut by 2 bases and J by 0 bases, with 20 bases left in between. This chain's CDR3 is CASSLWGRTGQSSGNTIYF. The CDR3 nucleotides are TGTGCCAGCAGCTTATGGGGGCGGACCGGACAGTCCTCTGGAAACACCATATATTTT. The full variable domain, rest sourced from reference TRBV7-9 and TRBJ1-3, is DTGVSQNPRHKITKRGQNVTFRCDPISEHNRLYWYRQTLGQGPEFLTYFQNEAQLEKSRLLSDRFSAERPKGSFSTLEIQRTEQGDSAMYLCASSLWGRTGQSSGNTIYFGEGSWLTVV.

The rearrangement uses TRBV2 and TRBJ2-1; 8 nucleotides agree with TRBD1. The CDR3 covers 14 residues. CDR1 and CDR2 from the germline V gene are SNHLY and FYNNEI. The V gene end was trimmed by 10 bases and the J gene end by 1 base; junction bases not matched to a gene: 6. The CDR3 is CATHGTGSYNEQFF. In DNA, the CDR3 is TGTGCCACCCACGGGACAGGTTCCTACAATGAGCAGTTCTTC.

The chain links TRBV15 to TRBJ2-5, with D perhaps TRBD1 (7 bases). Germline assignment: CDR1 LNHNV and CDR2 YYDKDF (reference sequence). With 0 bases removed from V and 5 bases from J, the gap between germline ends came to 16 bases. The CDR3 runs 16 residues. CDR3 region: CATSREGTGAGETQYF. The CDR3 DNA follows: TGTGCCACCAGCAGAGAAGGAACAGGGGCGGGGGAGACCCAGTACTTC.

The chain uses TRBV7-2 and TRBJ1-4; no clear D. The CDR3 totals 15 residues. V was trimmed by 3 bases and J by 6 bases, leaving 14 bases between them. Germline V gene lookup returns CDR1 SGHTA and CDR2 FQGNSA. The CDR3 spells CASSFNTPRDEKLFF. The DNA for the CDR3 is TGTGCCAGCAGCTTTAACACCCCTCGGGATGAAAAACTGTTTTTT.

CDR3 coding DNA: TGTGCCAGCAGCTTGGCCTTAGCGGGGTATTTGAGCGAGACCCAGTACTTC. Translating it yields CASSLALAGYLSETQYF. The rearrangement joins TRBV5-6 to TRBJ2-5; 8 bases fit TRBD2. V trimming: 0 bases; J trimming: 5 bases; junction bases outside the gene matches: 12. Germline assignment: CDR1 SGHDT and CDR2 YYEEEE. This CDR3 has 17 amino acids.

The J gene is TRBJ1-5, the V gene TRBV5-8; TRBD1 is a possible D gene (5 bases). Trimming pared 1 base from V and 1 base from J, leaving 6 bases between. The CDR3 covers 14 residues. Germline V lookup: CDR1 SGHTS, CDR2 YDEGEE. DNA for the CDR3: TGTGCCAGCAGCTTGTACAGGAGCAATCAGCCCCAGCATTTT. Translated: CASSLYRSNQPQHF.

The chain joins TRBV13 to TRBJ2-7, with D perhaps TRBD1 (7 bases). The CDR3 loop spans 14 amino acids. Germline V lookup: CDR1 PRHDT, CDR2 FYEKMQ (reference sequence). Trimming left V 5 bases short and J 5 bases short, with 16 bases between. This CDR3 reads CASSQEGARHEQYF. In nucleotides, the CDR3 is TGTGCCAGCAGCCAGGAGGGGGCGCGCCACGAGCAGTACTTC.

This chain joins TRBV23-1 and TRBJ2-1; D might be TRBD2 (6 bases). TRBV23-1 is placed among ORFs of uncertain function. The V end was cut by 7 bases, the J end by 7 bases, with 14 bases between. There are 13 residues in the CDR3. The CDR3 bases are TGCGCCAGCAACGGGGACTCTGGGAATGAGCAGTTCTTC. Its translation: CASNGDSGNEQFF.

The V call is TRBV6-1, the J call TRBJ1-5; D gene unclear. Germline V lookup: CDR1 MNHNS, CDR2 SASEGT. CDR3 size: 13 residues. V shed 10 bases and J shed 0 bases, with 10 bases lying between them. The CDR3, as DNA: TGTGCCACCGCGATTTATAGCAATCAGCCCCAGCATTTT. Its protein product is CATAIYSNQPQHF.

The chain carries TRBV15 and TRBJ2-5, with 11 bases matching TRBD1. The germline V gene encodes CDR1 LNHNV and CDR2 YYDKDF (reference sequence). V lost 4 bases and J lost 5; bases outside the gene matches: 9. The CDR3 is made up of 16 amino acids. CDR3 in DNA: TGTGCCACCAGCACATGGACAGGGGGCCTTCGGGAGACCCAGTACTTC. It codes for CATSTWTGGLRETQYF.

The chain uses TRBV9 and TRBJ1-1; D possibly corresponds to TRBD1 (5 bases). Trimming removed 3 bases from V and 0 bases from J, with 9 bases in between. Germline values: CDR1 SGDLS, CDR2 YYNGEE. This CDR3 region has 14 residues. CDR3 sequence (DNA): TGTGCCAGCAGCGATGGGGGGGTGAACACTGAAGCTTTCTTT. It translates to CASSDGGVNTEAFF.

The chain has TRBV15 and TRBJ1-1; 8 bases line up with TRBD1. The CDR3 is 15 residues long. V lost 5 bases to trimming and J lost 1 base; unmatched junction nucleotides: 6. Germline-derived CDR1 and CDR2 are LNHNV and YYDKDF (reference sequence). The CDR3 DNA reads TGTGCCACCAGCCCACGGACAGGGAAGAACACTGAAGCTTTCTTT. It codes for CATSPRTGKNTEAFF.

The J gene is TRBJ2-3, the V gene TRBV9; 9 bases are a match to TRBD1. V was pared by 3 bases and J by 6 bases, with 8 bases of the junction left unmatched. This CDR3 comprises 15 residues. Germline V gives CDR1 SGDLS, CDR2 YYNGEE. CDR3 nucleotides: TGTGCCAGCAGCGCAACTGACAGGGGGTTTGATACGCAGTATTTT. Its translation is CASSATDRGFDTQYF.

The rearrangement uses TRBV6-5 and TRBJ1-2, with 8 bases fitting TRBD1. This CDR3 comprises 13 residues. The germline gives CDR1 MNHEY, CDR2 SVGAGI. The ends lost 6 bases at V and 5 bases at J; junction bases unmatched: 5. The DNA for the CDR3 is TGTGCCAGCAGAGTTCAGGGGGCTTATGGCTACACCTTC. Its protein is CASRVQGAYGYTF.

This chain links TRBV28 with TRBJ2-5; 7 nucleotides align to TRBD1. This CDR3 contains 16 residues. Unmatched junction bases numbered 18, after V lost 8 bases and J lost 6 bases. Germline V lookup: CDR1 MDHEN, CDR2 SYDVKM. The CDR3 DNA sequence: TGTGCCAGCTCCCCGCATGGACCAGGGGGTAGTAAGACCCAGTACTTC. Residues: CASSPHGPGGSKTQYF.

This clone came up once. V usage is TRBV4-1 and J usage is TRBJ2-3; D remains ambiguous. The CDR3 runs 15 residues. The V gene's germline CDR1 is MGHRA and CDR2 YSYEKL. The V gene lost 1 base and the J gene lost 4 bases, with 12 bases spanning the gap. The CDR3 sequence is CASSQGFGSPDTQYF. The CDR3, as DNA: TGCGCCAGCAGCCAAGGTTTTGGCAGTCCAGATACGCAGTATTTT.

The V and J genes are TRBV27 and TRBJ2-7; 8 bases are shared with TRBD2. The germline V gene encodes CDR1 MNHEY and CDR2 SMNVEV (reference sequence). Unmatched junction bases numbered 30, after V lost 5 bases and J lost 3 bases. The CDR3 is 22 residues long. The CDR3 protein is CASSPRGPRGSGTHSPFYEQYF. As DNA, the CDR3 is TGTGCCAGCAGTCCCCGAGGACCCCGAGGTAGCGGGACCCACTCGCCGTTCTACGAGCAGTACTTC.

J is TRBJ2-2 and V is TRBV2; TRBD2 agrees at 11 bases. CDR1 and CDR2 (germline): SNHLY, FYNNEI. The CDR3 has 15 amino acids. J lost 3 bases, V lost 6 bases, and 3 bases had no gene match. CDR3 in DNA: TGTGCCAGCAGGGTGACTAGCGGGGACACCGGGGAGCTGTTTTTT. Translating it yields CASRVTSGDTGELFF. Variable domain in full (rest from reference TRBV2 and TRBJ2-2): EPEVTQTPSHQVTQMGQEVILRCVPISNHLYFYWYRQILGQKVEFLVSFYNNEISEKSEIFDDQFSVERPDGSNFTLKIRSTKLEDSAMYFCASRVTSGDTGELFFGEGSRLTVL.

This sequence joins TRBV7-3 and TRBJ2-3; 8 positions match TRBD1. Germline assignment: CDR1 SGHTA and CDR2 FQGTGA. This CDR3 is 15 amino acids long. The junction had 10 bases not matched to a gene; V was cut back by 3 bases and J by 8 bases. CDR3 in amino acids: CASSLGQATISTQYF. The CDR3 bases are TGTGCCAGCAGCTTGGGACAGGCTACCATTTCTACGCAGTATTTT.

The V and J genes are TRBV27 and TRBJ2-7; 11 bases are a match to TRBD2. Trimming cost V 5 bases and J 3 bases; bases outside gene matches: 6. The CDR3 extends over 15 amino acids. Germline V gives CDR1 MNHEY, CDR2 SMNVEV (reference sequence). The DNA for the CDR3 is TGTGCCAGCAGTCCCATAGCGGGAGGGAACTACGAGCAGTACTTC. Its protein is CASSPIAGGNYEQYF.

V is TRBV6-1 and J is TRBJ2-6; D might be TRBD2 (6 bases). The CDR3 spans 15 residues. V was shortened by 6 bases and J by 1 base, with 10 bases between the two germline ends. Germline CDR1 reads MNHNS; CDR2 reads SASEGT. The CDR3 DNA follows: TGTGCCAGCAGGACCGGGGGATCTGGGGCCAACGTCCTGACTTTC. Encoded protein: CASRTGGSGANVLTF.

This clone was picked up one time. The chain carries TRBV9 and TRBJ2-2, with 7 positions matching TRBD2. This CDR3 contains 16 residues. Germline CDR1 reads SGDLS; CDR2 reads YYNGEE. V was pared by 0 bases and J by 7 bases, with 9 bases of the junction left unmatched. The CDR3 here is CASSVVGGLNSGELFF. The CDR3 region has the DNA TGTGCCAGCAGCGTAGTGGGGGGGTTGAATAGCGGGGAGCTGTTTTTT.

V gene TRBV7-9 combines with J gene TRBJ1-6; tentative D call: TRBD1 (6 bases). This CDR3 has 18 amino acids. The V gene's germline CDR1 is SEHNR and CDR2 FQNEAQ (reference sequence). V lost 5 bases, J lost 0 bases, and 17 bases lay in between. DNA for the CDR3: TGTGCCAGCAGCACCAGTGCCGGACAGAGCTCCTATAATTCACCCCTCCACTTT. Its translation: CASSTSAGQSSYNSPLHF.

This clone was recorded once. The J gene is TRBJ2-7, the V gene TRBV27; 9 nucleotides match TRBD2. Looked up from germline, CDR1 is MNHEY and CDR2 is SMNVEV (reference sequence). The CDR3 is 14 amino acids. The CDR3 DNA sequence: TGTGTCACTACCGACGGGACTAGCAGATACGAGCAGTACTTC. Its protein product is CVTTDGTSRYEQYF.

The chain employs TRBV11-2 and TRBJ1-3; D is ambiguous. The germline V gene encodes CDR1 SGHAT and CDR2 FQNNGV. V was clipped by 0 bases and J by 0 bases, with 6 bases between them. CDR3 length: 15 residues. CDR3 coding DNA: TGTGCCAGCAGCTTAGATGGGAGCTCTGGAAACACCATATATTTT. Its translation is CASSLDGSSGNTIYF.

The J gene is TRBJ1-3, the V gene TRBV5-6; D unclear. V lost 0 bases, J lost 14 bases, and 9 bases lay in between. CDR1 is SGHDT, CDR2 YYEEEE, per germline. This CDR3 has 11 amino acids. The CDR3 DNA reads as TGTGCCAGCAGCTTGGGCGCTGAAGTATATTTT. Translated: CASSLGAEVYF. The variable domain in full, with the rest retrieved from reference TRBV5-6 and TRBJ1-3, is DAGVTQSPTHLIKTRGQQVTLRCSPKSGHDTVSWYQQALGQGPQFIFQYYEEEERQRGNFPDRFSGHQFPNYSSELNVNALLLGDSALYLCASSLGAEVYFGEGSWLTVV.

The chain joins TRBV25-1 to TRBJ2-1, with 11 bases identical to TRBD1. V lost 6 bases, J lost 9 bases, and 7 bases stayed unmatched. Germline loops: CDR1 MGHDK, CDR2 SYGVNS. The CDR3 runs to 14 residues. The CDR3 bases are TGTGCCAGCAGGGGACAGGGGGTGATAGGTGAGCAGTTCTTC. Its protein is CASRGQGVIGEQFF.

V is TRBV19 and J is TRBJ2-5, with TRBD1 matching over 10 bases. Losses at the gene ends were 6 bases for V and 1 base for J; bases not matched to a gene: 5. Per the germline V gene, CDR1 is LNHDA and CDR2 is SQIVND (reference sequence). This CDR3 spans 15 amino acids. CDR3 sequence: CASSPRDRGQETQYF. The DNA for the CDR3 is TGTGCCAGTAGCCCCCGGGACAGGGGCCAAGAGACCCAGTACTTC.